Presented here are 24 T cell receptor beta chains from one specimen sequenced in a study of blood T cell repertoires in COVID-19. The repertoire was sequenced with immunoSEQ multiplex PCR; TCRdb's copy has only in-frame clones and lacks some. This table has some 83,000 clones, about four fifths appearing once. The sequencing input was peripheral blood. The receptors were sampled from a man over 45 with acute or convalescent COVID-19.

The rearrangement links TRBV2 to TRBJ1-2, with 12 bases fitting TRBD1. Germline trimming cut 5 bases from V and 8 bases from J; bases unmatched to any gene: 9. This CDR3 is 15 amino acids long. Germline lookup yields CDR1 SNHLY and CDR2 FYNNEI. The chain's CDR3 is CASSLWGQGARGYTF. DNA of the CDR3: TGTGCCAGCAGTCTATGGGGACAGGGGGCGCGGGGCTACACCTTC. The entire variable domain, with the rest obtained from reference TRBV2 and TRBJ1-2, is as follows: EPEVTQTPSHQVTQMGQEVILRCVPISNHLYFYWYRQILGQKVEFLVSFYNNEISEKSEIFDDQFSVERPDGSNFTLKIRSTKLEDSAMYFCASSLWGQGARGYTFGSGTRLTVV.

The chain is built from TRBV6-5 and TRBJ2-1; TRBD2 agrees at 12 bases. The CDR3 extends over 16 amino acids. Germline trimming cut 2 bases from V and 6 bases from J; bases unmatched to any gene: 5. In germline, CDR1 is MNHEY, CDR2 SVGAGI. In DNA form, the CDR3 reads TGTGCCAGCAGTTACCGGTTGACTAGCGGGAGCAATGAGCAGTTCTTC. Translation gives CASSYRLTSGSNEQFF.

In nucleotides, the CDR3 is TGTGCCAGCAGCTTGGGACAGGGAAATTCACCCCTCCACTTT. Translated, it gives CASSLGQGNSPLHF. The rearrangement uses TRBV11-3 and TRBJ1-6; TRBD1 matches at 9 bases. Germline V gene data show CDR1 as SGHNT and CDR2 as YENEEA. V shed 3 bases, J shed 7 bases, and the junction held 1 base outside the gene matches. The CDR3 has 14 residues.

The rearrangement joins TRBV15 to TRBJ1-2; weak D call: TRBD1 (5 bases). The ends were cut back, 1 base at V and 8 bases at J, with 14 bases in the middle. This CDR3 is 14 amino acids long. In germline, CDR1 is LNHNV, CDR2 YYDKDF (reference sequence). The CDR3 reads CATSRVGREKGYTF. DNA for the CDR3: TGTGCCACCAGCAGAGTGGGCAGGGAAAAAGGCTACACCTTC.

The chain is built from TRBV7-2 and TRBJ2-5, with 11 bases lining up with TRBD2. Germline V lookup: CDR1 SGHTA, CDR2 FQGNSA. The CDR3 sequence is 17 residues long. The J segment lost 5 bases and the V segment lost 3 bases, leaving 11 bases of the junction unmatched. As DNA, the CDR3 is TGTGCCAGCAGCTTCCCCCCTGGGGCTAGCGGGAGGGAGACCCAGTACTTC. It translates to CASSFPPGASGRETQYF.

This clone was recorded only once. This chain joins TRBV7-9 and TRBJ2-1; D perhaps matches TRBD2 (6 bases). The V end was cut by 5 bases, the J end by 4 bases, with 12 bases between. CDR1 is SEHNR and CDR2 is FQNEAQ in the germline V gene (reference sequence). This CDR3 has 14 residues. CDR3 residues: CASSPGTSYNEQFF. The CDR3 region has the DNA TGTGCCAGCAGCCCCGGGACTTCTTACAATGAGCAGTTCTTC.

This rearrangement joins TRBV11-3 to TRBJ2-7; a weak D match, TRBD2 (5 bases). Germline V gene lookup returns CDR1 SGHNT and CDR2 YENEEA. Trimming shortened V by 0 bases and J by 4 bases, and 19 bases separated the two germline ends. The CDR3 runs to 17 residues. The CDR3 nucleotides are TGTGCCAGCAGCTTAGATGGCTCCGGACTCCGGGTTTACGAGCAGTACTTC. It translates to CASSLDGSGLRVYEQYF.

The CDR3 reads CASSLDREQPQHF. The CDR3 DNA sequence: TGTGCCAGCAGCCTTGACAGGGAACAGCCCCAGCATTTT. The genes are TRBV11-2 and TRBJ1-5; 7 nucleotides agree with TRBD1. The CDR3 covers 13 residues. Germline V CDR1 and CDR2: SGHAT, FQNNGV. The V gene end was trimmed by 5 bases and the J gene end by 7 bases; junction bases not matched to a gene: 5.

The chain employs TRBV19 and TRBJ2-4; maybe TRBD2 (6 bases). The CDR3 loop spans 17 amino acids. V was cut by 1 base and J by 1 base, with 14 bases left in between. The germline V gene has CDR1 LNHDA and CDR2 SQIVND (reference sequence). CDR3 amino acids: CASSIVPEGTAKNIQYF. CDR3 sequence (DNA): TGTGCCAGTAGTATAGTCCCGGAGGGGACGGCCAAAAACATTCAGTACTTC.

The rearrangement uses TRBV18 and TRBJ2-7, with 7 bases fitting TRBD2. Germline V gene data show CDR1 as KGHSH and CDR2 as LQKENI. This CDR3 has 16 amino acids. V shed 0 bases and J 3 bases; nucleotides not matched to a gene: 8. The CDR3 nucleotides are TGTGCCAGCTCACCACCGTTAGCGGGTGGGGTCTACGAGCAGTACTTC. This translates into CASSPPLAGGVYEQYF.

The chain links TRBV18 to TRBJ1-2; 10 nucleotides match TRBD1. CDR3 length equals 16 residues. CDR1 and CDR2 (germline): KGHSH, LQKENI. V was pared by 4 bases and J by 3 bases, with 8 bases of the junction left unmatched. CDR3 amino acids: CASSLYTTGGYYGYTF. As DNA, the CDR3 is TGTGCCAGCTCACTTTACACGACAGGGGGCTACTATGGCTACACCTTC.

V and J are TRBV7-9 and TRBJ2-7; no definite D call. Germline CDR1 is SEHNR and CDR2 is FQNEAQ (reference sequence). V dropped 3 bases and J dropped 0 bases, with 15 bases sitting between them. The CDR3 consists of 16 residues. CDR3 loop: CASSLKGGAPSYEQYF. Written as DNA, the CDR3 is TGTGCCAGCAGCTTGAAAGGCGGAGCGCCCTCCTACGAGCAGTACTTC.

The rearrangement joins TRBV7-9 to TRBJ1-3; 7 bases fit TRBD1. This CDR3 is built from 17 residues. Germline V lookup: CDR1 SEHNR, CDR2 FQNEAQ (reference sequence). The junction had 10 bases not matched to a gene; V was cut back by 5 bases and J by 0 bases. The CDR3 DNA reads as TGTGCCAGCAGCCCCAGGACAGGTCCTAGCTCTGGAAACACCATATATTTT. Encoded protein: CASSPRTGPSSGNTIYF.

This rearrangement joins TRBV19 to TRBJ2-7; 7 bases are a match to TRBD1. Germline V gives CDR1 LNHDA, CDR2 SQIVND (reference sequence). Trimming cost V 3 bases and J 1 base; bases outside gene matches: 6. The CDR3 spans 15 residues. The CDR3 region has the DNA TGTGCCAGTAGTATCCTGCCAGGGGGATCCTACGAGCAGTACTTC. Translation: CASSILPGGSYEQYF.

The rearrangement joins TRBV12-3 or TRBV12-4 to TRBJ1-4; a weak D match, TRBD1 (5 bases). The CDR3 is 13 amino acids. Trimming took 3 bases from V and 8 from J, leaving 10 bases between them. The CDR3 DNA sequence: TGTGCCAGCAGTTTGCGGGGCGCAGAAAAACTGTTTTTT. It encodes CASSLRGAEKLFF.

The chain recombines TRBV12-3 or TRBV12-4 with TRBJ2-5; the D gene is possibly TRBD1 (5 bases). The CDR3 sequence is 13 residues long. The V end lost 5 bases, the J end lost 2 bases, and 9 bases lay between the germline ends. CDR3 sequence: CASSGRQQETQYF. The CDR3 DNA sequence: TGTGCCAGCAGTGGCCGACAGCAAGAGACCCAGTACTTC.

V gene TRBV3-1 (or the pseudogene TRBV3-2) combines with J gene TRBJ2-1; 10 nucleotides agree with TRBD2. This CDR3 comprises 16 residues. Germline CDR1 LGHDT, CDR2 YNNKEL (reference sequence). V lost 3 bases, J lost 0 bases, and 2 bases stayed unmatched. The CDR3 spells CASSQSGRVSYNEQFF. The CDR3 nucleotides are TGTGCCAGCAGCCAGAGCGGGAGGGTCTCCTACAATGAGCAGTTCTTC.

The CDR3 sequence is CASSPLDRVETQYF. The CDR3 DNA is TGTGCCAGCTCACCTCTCGACAGGGTGGAGACCCAGTACTTC. V usage is TRBV18 and J usage is TRBJ2-5; TRBD1 aligns across 7 bases. The J segment lost 5 bases and the V segment lost 3 bases, leaving 6 bases of the junction unmatched. Germline V CDR1 and CDR2: KGHSH, LQKENI. The CDR3 extends over 14 amino acids.

The J gene is TRBJ1-1, the V gene TRBV30, with a possible D match to TRBD1 (5 bases). Germline CDR1 is GTSNPN and CDR2 is SVGIG (reference sequence). V was cut by 4 bases and J by 6 bases, with 18 bases left in between. The CDR3 runs 14 residues. The CDR3 reads CAWTPGGSGPEAFF. In DNA, the CDR3 is TGTGCCTGGACCCCCGGGGGGTCGGGTCCTGAAGCTTTCTTT. The full variable domain, with the rest looked up from reference TRBV30 and TRBJ1-1, is SQTIHQWPATLVQPVGSPLSLECTVEGTSNPNLYWYRQAAGRGLQLLFYSVGIGQISSEVPQNLSASRPQDRQFILSSKKLLLSDSGFYLCAWTPGGSGPEAFFGQGTRLTVV.

The chain has TRBV4-1 and TRBJ2-1, with 14 bases that match TRBD2. The CDR3 runs 16 residues. The germline gives CDR1 MGHRA, CDR2 YSYEKL. J lost 6 bases, V lost 5 bases, and 6 bases had no gene match. This chain's CDR3 is CASSRGGLAGGNEQFF. CDR3 DNA sequence: TGCGCCAGCAGCAGGGGAGGACTAGCGGGGGGCAATGAGCAGTTCTTC.

This clone was counted once. V is TRBV5-1 and J is TRBJ2-5, with D unresolved. CDR3 size: 15 residues. Germline CDR1 reads SGHRS; CDR2 reads YFSETQ. Deletions cut 4 bases from V and 5 bases from J, with 18 bases between. The CDR3 bases are TGCGCCAGCAGCATCCACAGAGTCTATGGGGAGACCCAGTACTTC. Encoded protein: CASSIHRVYGETQYF.

The rearrangement joins TRBV29-1 to TRBJ2-5; 11 nucleotides match TRBD1. CDR3 length: 13 amino acids. The junction had 5 bases not matched to a gene; V was cut back by 6 bases and J by 5 bases. Germline V gene sequence: CDR1 SQVTM, CDR2 ANQGSEA. The CDR3 reads CSVRTGGEETQYF. The DNA of the CDR3 is TGCAGCGTCCGGACAGGGGGCGAGGAGACCCAGTACTTC.

The chain links TRBV19 to TRBJ1-2; 9 bases are a match to TRBD1. The CDR3 length is 15 residues. The junction had 10 bases not matched to a gene; V was cut back by 6 bases and J by 5 bases. CDR1 and CDR2 from the germline V gene are LNHDA and SQIVND (reference sequence). The CDR3 DNA reads as TGTGCCAGTAGAAGGACCACCGGGACAGGGTATGGCTACACCTTC. Its protein is CASRRTTGTGYGYTF.

The chain uses TRBV5-4 and TRBJ2-1; maybe TRBD2 (6 bases). The V end was cut by 5 bases, the J end by 5 bases, with 11 bases between. The CDR3 extends over 13 amino acids. The germline gives CDR1 SGHNT, CDR2 YYREEE (reference sequence). The CDR3 DNA reads as TGTGCCAGCAGAGAGGGGACTCACAATGAGCAGTTCTTC. It translates to CASREGTHNEQFF. Supplemented by reference TRBV5-4 and TRBJ2-1, the full variable domain reads ETGVTQSPTHLIKTRGQQVTLRCSSQSGHNTVSWYQQALGQGPQFIFQYYREEENGRGNFPPRFSGLQFPNYSSELNVNALELDDSALYLCASREGTHNEQFFGPGTRLTVL.